A single T cell receptor beta chain is shown here with its context. In the source study's methods: Amplification with reference gene primers provided the estimates of nucleated cell counts. The assay was immunoSEQ multiplex PCR, and TCRdb's table has in-frame clones only and misses some. V and J calls and clone size are those listed in that table; D and trimming were worked out from the DNA. The sample carries under 75,000 clones, approximately 80% recorded once. This sample was included in a study of blood T cell repertoires in COVID-19. Across the study: Sites in the United States, Italy and Spain provided acute and convalescent COVID-19 samples.

V was pared by 6 bases and J by 2 bases, with 6 bases of the junction left unmatched. This CDR3 contains 15 residues. Per germline, CDR1 SGDLS and CDR2 YYNGEE. J is TRBJ2-2 and V is TRBV9; 8 bases are shared with TRBD1. The source of this sequence is a man in his 60s with acute or convalescent COVID-19. Sequenced input: peripheral blood. The CDR3 spells CASTQGASNTGELFF. In nucleotides, the CDR3 is TGTGCCAGCACCCAGGGGGCAAGTAACACCGGGGAGCTGTTTTTT.